Listed here are 18 T cell receptor beta chains from one sample, sequenced in a study of spatial heterogeneity in lung cancer. Sample time point: blood at routine non-recurrence follow-up after resection. TCRdb ran MiXCR on the 5' RACE reads and lists one entry per CDR3 protein. This table has 40,000 to 45,000 distinct CDR3 sequences, approximately 22% appearing once. Material: PBMCs, obtained at follow-up. The receptors were gathered from a female donor with early-stage non-small cell lung cancer.

This clonotype showed up just a few times. The genes are TRBV20-1 and TRBJ2-5, with 9 bases aligning to TRBD2. Germline trimming cut 4 bases from V and 5 bases from J; bases unmatched to any gene: 5. This CDR3 is 13 amino acids long. Germline CDR1 DFQATT, CDR2 SNEGSKA (reference sequence). CDR3 in DNA: TGCAGTGCTACCCGGACTAGCGTGGAGACCCAGTACTTC. This codes for CSATRTSVETQYF.

This clonotype came up a few times. J is TRBJ2-7 and V is TRBV10-3; D is uncertain. The CDR3 is made up of 13 amino acids. Trimming stripped 4 bases from V and 0 bases from J, with 7 bases between. Germline V gene data show CDR1 as ENHRY and CDR2 as SYGVKD. CDR3 protein: CAISGPSSYEQYF. CDR3 nucleotide sequence: TGTGCCATCAGTGGACCCTCCTCCTACGAGCAGTACTTC.

This clonotype came up a few times. V usage is TRBV7-9 and J usage is TRBJ2-1; unclear D gene. Trimming left V 5 bases short and J 7 bases short, with 15 bases between. Per germline, CDR1 SEHNR and CDR2 FQNEAQ (reference sequence). This CDR3 has 14 amino acids. The CDR3 reads CASSPRDLLNEQFF. The CDR3, as DNA: TGTGCCAGCAGCCCCCGTGATTTGCTTAATGAGCAGTTCTTC. Full variable domain (remainder filled in from reference TRBV7-9 and TRBJ2-1): DTGVSQNPRHKITKRGQNVTFRCDPISEHNRLYWYRQTLGQGPEFLTYFQNEAQLEKSRLLSDRFSAERPKGSFSTLEIQRTEQGDSAMYLCASSPRDLLNEQFFGPGTRLTVL.

V usage is TRBV7-2 and J usage is TRBJ2-2, with D maybe TRBD2 (5 bases). CDR1 SGHTA and CDR2 FQGNSA come from the germline V gene. CDR3 length: 15 amino acids. V lost 1 base, J lost 1 base, and 7 bases lay in between. CDR3 loop: CASSLGRWNTGELFF. The CDR3 region has the DNA TGTGCCAGCAGCTTAGGGAGGTGGAACACCGGGGAGCTGTTTTTT.

At least ten counts were recorded for this clonotype. V is TRBV28 and J is TRBJ1-2; D gene ambiguous. V was clipped by 5 bases and J by 8 bases, with 18 bases between them. CDR1 and CDR2 (germline): MDHEN, SYDVKM. The CDR3 loop spans 14 amino acids. In DNA, the CDR3 is TGTGCCAGCAGTCCCCCTTTGGTCTCTGGGGGCTACACCTTC. This codes for CASSPPLVSGGYTF.

The CDR3 DNA reads as TGTGCCAGCTCAACTAATCAGGACGGAGAGGATGGCTACACCTTC. As protein: CASSTNQDGEDGYTF. The chain links TRBV18 to TRBJ1-2, with D hard to call. Germline lookup yields CDR1 KGHSH and CDR2 LQKENI. V was shortened by 5 bases and J by 6 bases, with 19 bases between the two germline ends. This CDR3 has 15 amino acids.

The chain joins TRBV20-1 to TRBJ2-7, with unresolved D. The CDR3 consists of 11 residues. Looked up from germline, CDR1 is DFQATT and CDR2 is SNEGSKA (reference sequence). Trimming took off 6 bases at V and 3 bases at J, with 9 bases between the two ends. The CDR3 coding sequence is TGCAGTGCGGAGATGGGCTACGAGCAGTACTTC. As protein: CSAEMGYEQYF.

This chain connects TRBV9 to TRBJ2-5; the D is unclear. Germline CDR1 reads SGDLS; CDR2 reads YYNGEE. V lost 4 bases and J 7 bases, leaving 17 bases between the germline ends. The CDR3 spans 14 residues. The CDR3 nucleotides are TGTGCCAGCAGCCCCACTTTCGTAAAAGGGACCCAGTACTTC. Protein sequence: CASSPTFVKGTQYF. The whole variable domain, filled in from reference TRBV9 and TRBJ2-5, reads DSGVTQTPKHLITATGQRVTLRCSPRSGDLSVYWYQQSLDQGLQFLIQYYNGEERAKGNILERFSAQQFPDLHSELNLSSLELGDSALYFCASSPTFVKGTQYFGPGTRLLVL.

This clonotype appeared many times. This chain connects TRBV7-3 to TRBJ1-6; no definite D call. The CDR3 consists of 15 residues. V was clipped by 2 bases and J by 10 bases, with 15 bases between them. Germline values: CDR1 SGHTA, CDR2 FQGTGA. This chain's CDR3 is CASSLGGLGESPLHF. DNA for the CDR3: TGTGCCAGCAGCTTAGGAGGGCTTGGAGAATCACCCCTCCACTTT.

This clonotype was seen ten or more times. The chain combines TRBV6-6 with TRBJ1-2, with D possibly TRBD1 on 6 matching bases. Trimming shortened V by 7 bases and J by 1 base, and 19 bases separated the two germline ends. CDR3 length: 16 residues. Germline V CDR1 and CDR2: MNHNY, SVGAGI (reference sequence). This CDR3 reads CASTLPRVRGNYGYTF. In DNA form, the CDR3 reads TGTGCCAGCACCCTACCTAGGGTCAGGGGTAACTATGGCTACACCTTC.

Ten or more counts support this clonotype. The J gene is TRBJ1-5, the V gene TRBV19; no reliable D call. CDR1 and CDR2 from the germline V gene are LNHDA and SQIVND (reference sequence). Between the trimmed V and J ends, which lost 6 bases and 4 bases, there was a span of 13 bases. The CDR3 length is 14 residues. CDR3 region: CASRNRLRNQPQHF. For the CDR3, the DNA is TGTGCCAGTAGGAATAGACTTAGGAATCAGCCCCAGCATTTT.

The CDR3 loop reads CASAPWDVPTGELFF. DNA of the CDR3: TGTGCCAGCGCCCCTTGGGACGTCCCCACCGGGGAGCTGTTTTTT. The rearrangement uses TRBV7-2 and TRBJ2-2; D assignment may be TRBD1 or TRBD2 (5 bases each). This CDR3 has 15 residues. Trimming cost V 8 bases and J 4 bases, with 17 bases left between them. Germline CDR1 SGHTA, CDR2 FQGNSA.

The gene calls are TRBV5-1 and TRBJ1-1; D perhaps matches TRBD1 (6 bases). V was clipped by 0 bases and J by 8 bases, with 11 bases between them. CDR3 length equals 13 residues. Per germline, CDR1 SGHRS and CDR2 YFSETQ. The CDR3 nucleotides are TGCGCCAGCAGCTTGGCCGGGACACAGGAAGCTTTCTTT. It encodes CASSLAGTQEAFF. Full variable domain (rest looked up from reference TRBV5-1 and TRBJ1-1): KAGVTQTPRYLIKTRGQQVTLSCSPISGHRSVSWYQQTPGQGLQFLFEYFSETQRNKGNFPGRFSGRQFSNSRSEMNVSTLELGDSALYLCASSLAGTQEAFFGQGTRLTVV.

This clonotype was seen a few times. The V call is TRBV19, the J call TRBJ2-2; possibly TRBD1 or TRBD2 for D (6 bases each). This CDR3 comprises 15 residues. Per the germline V gene, CDR1 is LNHDA and CDR2 is SQIVND (reference sequence). The V gene lost 4 bases and the J gene lost 7 bases, with 16 bases spanning the gap. The CDR3 region is CASSSVERGLGELFF. CDR3 DNA sequence: TGTGCCAGTAGTAGTGTGGAACGGGGGCTCGGGGAGCTGTTTTTT. Variable domain in full (rest from reference TRBV19 and TRBJ2-2): DGGITQSPKYLFRKEGQNVTLSCEQNLNHDAMYWYRQDPGQGLRLIYYSQIVNDFQKGDIAEGYSVSREKKESFPLTVTSAQKNPTAFYLCASSSVERGLGELFFGEGSRLTVL.

V gene TRBV9 combines with J gene TRBJ2-3; D might be TRBD2 (6 bases). The CDR3 covers 14 residues. Germline CDR1 is SGDLS and CDR2 is YYNGEE. The V and J ends lost 4 bases and 5 bases respectively, with 14 bases between them. Here the CDR3 DNA reads TGTGCCAGCAGCCGCTATCGAGCGGGAGATACGCAGTATTTT. Translation: CASSRYRAGDTQYF.

This clonotype appeared many times. The rearrangement links TRBV11-2 to TRBJ1-1; the D is unclear. The V gene lost 1 base and the J gene lost 9 bases, with 9 bases spanning the gap. Per germline, CDR1 SGHAT and CDR2 FQNNGV. This CDR3 contains 12 residues. The CDR3 protein is CASSLVLGKAFF. The CDR3 DNA reads TGTGCCAGCAGCTTAGTTTTAGGGAAAGCTTTCTTT.

In its sample, this clonotype was seen many times. The genes are TRBV20-1 and TRBJ1-6; 8 positions match TRBD1. After removal of 2 bases from V and 10 bases from J, the junction contained 7 bases not matched to a gene. Looked up from germline, CDR1 is DFQATT and CDR2 is SNEGSKA (reference sequence). CDR3 length: 14 residues. CDR3 bases: TGCAGTGCTAGACCAGGACAGGGTCGCTCACCCCTCCACTTT. Protein: CSARPGQGRSPLHF.

Sample share makes this clonotype medium-sized (0.01 to 0.1%). The chain has TRBV5-1 and TRBJ2-3, with a possible D match to TRBD2 (6 bases). The V and J ends lost 7 bases and 7 bases respectively, with 22 bases between them. Looked up from germline, CDR1 is SGHRS and CDR2 is YFSETQ. The CDR3 totals 15 residues. DNA of the CDR3: TGCGCCAGCGAACCTGGGGCGGGATCCTTTTATACGCAGTATTTT. Encoded protein: CASEPGAGSFYTQYF.